The T cell receptor (beta chain) under discussion was sequenced for a study of cytomegalovirus exposure and HLA in healthy donors. Per germline, CDR1 SGHAT and CDR2 FQDESV (reference sequence). There are 14 residues in the CDR3. The J segment lost 7 bases and the V segment lost 1 base, leaving 5 bases of the junction unmatched. Study outcomes and limitations: The classifier reportedly diagnosed cytomegalovirus status with high sensitivity and specificity. First-cohort TCR clusters tended to co-occur in the roughly 130 validation repertoires, a later analysis found. Confirmation in vitro established that three CMV-associated chains were specific for CMV antigens.

This table comes from immunoSEQ multiplex PCR, and its TCRdb copy is limited to in-frame clones, with some not included. In the table there are about 130,000 clones, approximately 82% of which are singletons. For this clone: Antigen unknown.

The sample was PBMCs. The chain combines TRBV11-1 with TRBJ2-7; 9 bases match TRBD1. This sequence originates from a man aged 25 to 45 in good health and CMV-seropositive. CDR3 amino acids: CASSLGTGGQEQYF. In nucleotides, the CDR3 is TGTGCCAGCAGCTTAGGTACAGGGGGCCAAGAGCAGTACTTC.